Listed here are 2 T cell receptor beta chains from one sample, sequenced in a study of T cells in Graves' hyperthyroidism and ophthalmopathy. Amplification of TCR beta CDR3 regions was performed using RNA transcripts as template. A first-round RT-PCR of the TCR CDR3 used the HTBI primer set. TCRdb ran MiXCR on the multiplex PCR reads and lists one entry per CDR3 protein. The sample holds 350,000 to 400,000 distinct CDR3 sequences; around a sixth are singletons and the top ten take 35% to 50%. Sequencing input: blood. The source of these receptors is a man younger than 35 with Graves' ophthalmopathy.

This clonotype was recorded at least ten times. This chain links TRBV27 with TRBJ1-2, with 7 positions matching TRBD1. The trim removed 1 base at V and 1 base at J, leaving 6 bases unmatched. CDR1 MNHEY and CDR2 SMNVEV come from the germline V gene (reference sequence). This CDR3 region has 16 residues. This CDR3 is CASSLYGTEVNYGYTF. In DNA form, the CDR3 reads TGTGCCAGCAGTTTATACGGGACAGAGGTTAACTATGGCTACACCTTC.

As concerns this clonotype: An end of the junction differs from the germline gene, which may be a read error. CDR3 amino acids: CSVQDPRGAYEQYF. CDR3 DNA: TGCAGCGTTCAAGACCCCAGGGGAGCCTACGAGCAGTACTTC. The V call is TRBV29-1, the J call TRBJ2-7, with D possibly matching TRBD1 (6 bases). Germline assignment: CDR1 SQVTM and CDR2 ANQGSEA. This CDR3 is 14 amino acids long.